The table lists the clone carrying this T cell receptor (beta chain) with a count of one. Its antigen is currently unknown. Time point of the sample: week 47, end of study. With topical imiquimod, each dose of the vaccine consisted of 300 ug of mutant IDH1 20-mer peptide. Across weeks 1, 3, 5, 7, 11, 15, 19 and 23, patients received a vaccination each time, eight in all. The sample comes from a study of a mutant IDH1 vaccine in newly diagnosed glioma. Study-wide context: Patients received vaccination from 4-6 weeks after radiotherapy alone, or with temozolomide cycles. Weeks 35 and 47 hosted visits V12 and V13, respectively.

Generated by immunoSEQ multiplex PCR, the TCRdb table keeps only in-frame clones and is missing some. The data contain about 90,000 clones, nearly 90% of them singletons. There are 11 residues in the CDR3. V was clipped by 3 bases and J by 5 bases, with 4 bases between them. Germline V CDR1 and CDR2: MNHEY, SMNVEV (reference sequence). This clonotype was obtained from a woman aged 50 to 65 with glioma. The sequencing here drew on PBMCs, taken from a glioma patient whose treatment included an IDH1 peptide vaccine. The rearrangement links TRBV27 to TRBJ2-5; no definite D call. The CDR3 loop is CASSFRETQYF. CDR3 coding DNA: TGTGCCAGCAGTTTCCGGGAGACCCAGTACTTC.